Presented here are 19 T cell receptor beta chains from one specimen sequenced in a study of human T cells and chemical hapten exposure. As for time point: patch test 1, 2 weeks after DPC sensitization. Treatment in this sample: therapeutic diphenylcyclopropenone sensitization with weekly scalp DPC. TCRdb analysed the RACE reads with MiXCR anew, one entry per CDR3 protein. This table holds approximately 340,000 distinct CDR3 sequences, around 7% found once. Sequencing was performed on whole blood, taken in connection with sensitization to the hapten diphenylcyclopropenone (DPC). The receptors derive from a woman under 30 with alopecia areata. Some clones in this sample may be carry-over from other donors' samples.

This clonotype was found a few times. The chain combines TRBV2 with TRBJ1-5; no clear D gene. The CDR3 extends over 13 amino acids. Trimming removed 6 bases at V and 3 bases at J, with 9 bases between. The germline V gene has CDR1 SNHLY and CDR2 FYNNEI. CDR3 sequence reads: CASSYEDNQPQHF. CDR3 sequence (DNA): TGTGCCAGCAGCTATGAGGACAATCAGCCCCAGCATTTT.

In its sample, this clonotype was seen many times. V and J are TRBV7-9 and TRBJ2-1, with TRBD2 matching over 8 bases. V shed 4 bases, J shed 2 bases, and the junction held 4 bases outside the gene matches. Germline CDR1 is SEHNR and CDR2 is FQNEAQ (reference sequence). This CDR3 region has 15 residues. CDR3 in amino acids: CASSSPGLAYNEQFF. The CDR3 nucleotides read TGTGCCAGCAGCTCCCCGGGACTAGCCTACAATGAGCAGTTCTTC.

In this sample, this clonotype turned up a few times. The rearrangement links TRBV5-4 to TRBJ1-1; D remains unclear. Trimming shortened V by 10 bases and J by 2 bases, and 12 bases separated the two germline ends. This CDR3 comprises 12 residues. Germline loops: CDR1 SGHNT, CDR2 YYREEE (reference sequence). In nucleotides, the CDR3 is TGTGCCTACAAAAAGGGAAACACTGAAGCTTTCTTT. Residues: CAYKKGNTEAFF.

The CDR3 sequence: CASSYREGAEAFF. The CDR3 bases are TGTGCCAGCAGTTACAGGGAAGGTGCTGAAGCTTTCTTT. V gene TRBV6-2 or TRBV6-3 combines with J gene TRBJ1-1; D is unclear. CDR1 is MNHEY and CDR2 is SVGEGT in the germline V gene. The CDR3 sequence is 13 residues long. Trimming took 2 bases from V and 6 from J, leaving 10 bases between them.

This clonotype occurred many times. The V and J genes are TRBV29-1 and TRBJ2-5, with D unresolved. CDR3 length equals 11 residues. Trimming shortened V by 1 base and J by 4 bases, and 4 bases separated the two germline ends. Germline assignment: CDR1 SQVTM and CDR2 ANQGSEA. The CDR3 nucleotides read TGCAGCGTTGAAGTGACAGAGACCCAGTACTTC. Encoded protein: CSVEVTETQYF.

This clonotype appeared many times. The genes are TRBV27 and TRBJ1-5, with TRBD1 matching 9 bases. This CDR3 has 15 amino acids. Losses at the gene ends were 10 bases for V and 2 bases for J; bases not matched to a gene: 9. Looked up from germline, CDR1 is MNHEY and CDR2 is SMNVEV (reference sequence). CDR3 in DNA: TGTGCCACCAAGGAGGACAGGGGCGGCAATCAGCCCCAGCATTTT. It yields the protein CATKEDRGGNQPQHF.

This clonotype was recorded many times. In DNA form, the CDR3 reads TGTGCCAGCAGCCACATGCAGCTAGCGGGGGGCGGTGATACGCAGTATTTT. It is translated as CASSHMQLAGGGDTQYF. The rearrangement uses TRBV14 and TRBJ2-3, with 11 nucleotides matching TRBD2. V was pared by 3 bases and J by 6 bases, with 11 bases of the junction left unmatched. The length of the CDR3 is 17 residues. The germline CDR1 and CDR2 sequences are SGHDN and FVKESK.

V usage is TRBV7-9 and J usage is TRBJ2-7, with 8 bases identical to TRBD2. Germline V lookup: CDR1 SEHNR, CDR2 FQNEAQ (reference sequence). The CDR3 contains 14 residues. V trimming: 5 bases; J trimming: 5 bases; junction bases outside the gene matches: 8. Here the CDR3 reads CASSHPLAGHEQYF. The CDR3 region has the DNA TGTGCCAGCAGCCACCCCCTAGCGGGCCACGAGCAGTACTTC.

The chain employs TRBV11-3 and TRBJ2-2, with TRBD2 matching over 8 bases. Germline V CDR1 and CDR2: SGHNT, YENEEA. CDR3 length equals 15 residues. The V and J ends lost 3 bases and 3 bases, in that order; junction bases with no gene match: 3. The CDR3 DNA is TGTGCCAGCAGCTTCCGCGGGGGGCACACCGGGGAGCTGTTTTTT. It yields the protein CASSFRGGHTGELFF.

This chain connects TRBV13 to TRBJ2-7; no clear D gene. Looked up from germline, CDR1 is PRHDT and CDR2 is FYEKMQ (reference sequence). V dropped 5 bases and J dropped 1 base, with 15 bases sitting between them. This CDR3 has 15 residues. CDR3 nucleotides: TGTGCCAGCAGCCTAACGGTGGTAGGATCCTACGAGCAGTACTTC. Residues: CASSLTVVGSYEQYF. Based on the CDR3 plus reference TRBV13 and TRBJ2-7, the full variable domain is AAGVIQSPRHLIKEKRETATLKCYPIPRHDTVYWYQQGPGQDPQFLISFYEKMQSDKGSIPDRFSAQQFSDYHSELNMSSLELGDSALYFCASSLTVVGSYEQYFGPGTRLTVT.

This clonotype was seen only a few times. The germline gene is not matched at one end of the junction; a read error may be the cause. This sequence joins TRBV14 and TRBJ1-2; no reliable D call. Per the germline V gene, CDR1 is SGHDN and CDR2 is FVKESK. CDR3 length equals 13 residues. The DNA for the CDR3 is TGTGCCAGCAGCCAAGATCTTGTTTCACGGATGGACTTC. This codes for CASSQDLVSRMDF.

This rearrangement joins TRBV5-1 to TRBJ2-3; 9 bases are a match to TRBD1. Germline CDR1 and CDR2: SGHRS and YFSETQ. The junction had 3 bases not matched to a gene; V was cut back by 2 bases and J by 5 bases. CDR3 length equals 14 residues. The CDR3 DNA follows: TGCGCCAGCAGCTTACAGGGGGCGGAAGATACGCAGTATTTT. It yields the protein CASSLQGAEDTQYF.

This clonotype has ten or more counts. This chain uses TRBV24-1 with TRBJ2-3; D remains unclear. V was cut by 4 bases and J by 6 bases, with 10 bases left in between. In germline, CDR1 is KGHDR, CDR2 SFDVKD. This CDR3 spans 13 amino acids. CDR3 loop: CATSDAQVDTQYF. In nucleotides, the CDR3 is TGTGCCACCAGTGACGCCCAGGTGGATACGCAGTATTTT.

This clonotype has a count of ten or more. The chain joins TRBV7-8 to TRBJ1-6; weak D call: TRBD1 (6 bases). V shed 5 bases and J shed 7 bases, with 9 bases lying between them. The CDR3 totals 13 residues. Germline CDR1 is SGHVS and CDR2 is FQNEAQ. CDR3 coding DNA: TGTGCCAGCAGCCTAGACAGGAATTCACCCCTCCACTTT. This gives the protein CASSLDRNSPLHF.

This clonotype was found many times. The V call is TRBV25-1, the J call TRBJ2-7, with D possibly matching TRBD2 (6 bases). V was trimmed by 4 bases and J by 5 bases, leaving 9 bases between them. Germline lookup yields CDR1 MGHDK and CDR2 SYGVNS. This CDR3 contains 12 residues. DNA of the CDR3: TGTGCCAGCAGTGTATGGAGGGACGAGCAGTACTTC. Translated, it gives CASSVWRDEQYF.

Many counts were recorded for this clonotype. The chain is built from TRBV18 and TRBJ2-4; possible D gene TRBD2, 5 bases. This CDR3 region has 14 residues. Trimming shortened V by 3 bases and J by 7 bases, and 13 bases separated the two germline ends. Germline V gene data show CDR1 as KGHSH and CDR2 as LQKENI. The CDR3 coding sequence is TGTGCCAGCTCACCGGACGAGGGTAACAACATTCAGTACTTC. Translated: CASSPDEGNNIQYF.

This clonotype turned up a few times. The J gene is TRBJ2-3, the V gene TRBV4-2, with TRBD2 matching over 13 bases. Germline CDR1 LGHNA, CDR2 YNFKEQ. V trimming: 4 bases; J trimming: 5 bases; junction bases outside the gene matches: 9. The CDR3 runs 17 residues. In DNA, the CDR3 is TGTGCCAGCAGCCCGACCCAGGGACTAGCGGGGAAAGATACGCAGTATTTT. It translates to CASSPTQGLAGKDTQYF.

This clonotype appeared a few times. The chain has TRBV6-2 or TRBV6-3 and TRBJ2-3; no firm D call. Germline assignment: CDR1 MNHEY and CDR2 SVGEGT. Trimming left V 4 bases short and J 2 bases short, with 10 bases between. CDR3 length: 14 amino acids. For the CDR3, the DNA is TGTGCCAGCAGTTCGACAAGATTCACAGATACGCAGTATTTT. It codes for CASSSTRFTDTQYF.

J is TRBJ2-1 and V is TRBV11-2; D unclear. The CDR3 is made up of 15 amino acids. Trimming removed 5 bases from V and 2 bases from J, with 13 bases in between. CDR1 and CDR2 (germline): SGHAT, FQNNGV. This CDR3 is CASSLRRRPYNEQFF. The CDR3 DNA reads TGTGCCAGCAGCCTAAGGCGGAGACCCTACAATGAGCAGTTCTTC.